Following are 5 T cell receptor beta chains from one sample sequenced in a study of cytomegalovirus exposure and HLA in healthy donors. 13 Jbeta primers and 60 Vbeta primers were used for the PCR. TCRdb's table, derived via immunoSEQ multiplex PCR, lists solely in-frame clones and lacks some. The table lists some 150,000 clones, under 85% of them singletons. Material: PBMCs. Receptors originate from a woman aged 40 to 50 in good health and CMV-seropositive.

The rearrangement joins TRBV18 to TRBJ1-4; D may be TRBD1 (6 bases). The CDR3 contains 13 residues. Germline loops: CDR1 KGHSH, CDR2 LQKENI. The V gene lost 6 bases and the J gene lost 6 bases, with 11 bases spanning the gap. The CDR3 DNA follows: TGTGCCAGCTCGGGGGCTTTGGATGAAAAACTGTTTTTT. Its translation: CASSGALDEKLFF. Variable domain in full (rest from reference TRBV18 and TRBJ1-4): NAGVMQNPRHLVRRRGQEARLRCSPMKGHSHVYWYRQLPEEGLKFMVYLQKENIIDESGMPKERFSAEFPKEGPSILRIQQVVRGDSAAYFCASSGALDEKLFFGSGTQLSVL.

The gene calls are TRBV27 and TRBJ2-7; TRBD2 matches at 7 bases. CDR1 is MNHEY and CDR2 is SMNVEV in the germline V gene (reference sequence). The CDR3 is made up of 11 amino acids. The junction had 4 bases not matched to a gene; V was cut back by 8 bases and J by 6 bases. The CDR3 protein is CASHWGGEQYF. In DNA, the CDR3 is TGTGCCAGCCACTGGGGGGGCGAGCAGTACTTC.

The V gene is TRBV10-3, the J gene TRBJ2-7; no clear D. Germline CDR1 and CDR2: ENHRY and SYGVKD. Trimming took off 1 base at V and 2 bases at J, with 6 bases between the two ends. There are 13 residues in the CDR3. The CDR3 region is CAISEYAAYEQYF. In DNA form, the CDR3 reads TGTGCCATCAGTGAGTATGCGGCCTACGAGCAGTACTTC.

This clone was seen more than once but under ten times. The CDR3 nucleotides read TGTGCCAGCAGTACCGTCCGGGACTATGGCTACACCTTC. Translated, it gives CASSTVRDYGYTF. The rearrangement links TRBV6-1 to TRBJ1-2; the D is unclear. The ends were cut back, 5 bases at V and 3 bases at J, with 10 bases in the middle. The CDR3 is made up of 13 amino acids. From germline, CDR1 is MNHNS and CDR2 SASEGT.

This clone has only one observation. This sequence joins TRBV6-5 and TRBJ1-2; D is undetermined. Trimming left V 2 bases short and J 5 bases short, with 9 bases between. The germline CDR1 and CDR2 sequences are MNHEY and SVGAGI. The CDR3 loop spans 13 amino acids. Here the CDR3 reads CASSYLREYGYTF. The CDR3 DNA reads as TGTGCCAGCAGTTACCTCCGGGAGTATGGCTACACCTTC.